These T cell receptor beta chains were read from a single sample in a study of early T cells in non-severe SARS-CoV-2 infection. Each CDR3 protein gets one entry after TCRdb re-called the 5' RACE reads with MiXCR. The profile covers 75,000 to 90,000 distinct CDR3 sequences, with around 13% appearing a single time and approximately 1.1% taken by the ten largest. Sequenced sample: whole blood. All receptors come from an adult who was a healthcare worker with PCR-confirmed SARS-CoV-2 infection or an uninfected control (not recorded which). Each CDR3 is given with its conserved first and last residue. Fields, in order: V gene, J gene, CDR3 length, clone size, D gene, CDR3 DNA, CDR3 protein. D genes are given only for firm matches. The size entry is marked missing in some rows and otherwise reads once, few, many or a size class.

TRBV20-1,TRBJ1-1,16,.,TRBD1,TGCAGTGCTACTGAGGACAGGGGCGGCCCGAACACTGAAGCTTTCTTT,CSATEDRGGPNTEAFF
TRBV7-2,TRBJ2-3,15,many,.,TGTGCCAGCAGCTTAGCGCCGGGTTCCTCAGATACGCAGTATTTT,CASSLAPGSSDTQYF
TRBV7-2,TRBJ2-6,15,many,.,TGTGCCAGCAGCTTATTACCCTCCGGGGCCAACGTCCTGACTTTC,CASSLLPSGANVLTF
TRBV9,TRBJ2-5,17,many,.,TGTGCCAGCAGCGTAGCCGCATCGGGGGCCCCACAAGAGACCCAGTACTTC,CASSVAASGAPQETQYF
TRBV5-1,TRBJ2-7,13,.,.,TGCGCCAGCAACGAGGGACGGAACTACGAGCAGTACTTC,CASNEGRNYEQYF
TRBV11-3,TRBJ2-1,16,many,TRBD2,TGTGCCAGCAGCTCTGGACGGGGACTAGCGGGAGTAAAGCAGTTCTTC,CASSSGRGLAGVKQFF
TRBV6-6,TRBJ1-1,15,few,.,TGTGCCAGCAGTTACTCATCCGGGGCGAACACTGAAGCTTTCTTT,CASSYSSGANTEAFF
TRBV29-1,TRBJ2-1,16,few,.,TGCAGCGTTTCGATCGTCGCTGGGGTTTCCTACAATGAGCAGTTCTTC,CSVSIVAGVSYNEQFF
TRBV6-6,TRBJ2-1,14,few,.,TGTGCCAGCAGTTACAGGCTAGACCACAATGAGCAGTTCTTC,CASSYRLDHNEQFF
TRBV11-2,TRBJ2-4,14,.,.,TGTGCCAGCAGCTTAGCCCGGGCCAAAAACATTCAGTACTTC,CASSLARAKNIQYF
TRBV6-2/TRBV6-3,TRBJ2-7,12,.,.,TGTGCCAGCAGTTACTCGAGATACGAGCAGTACTTC,CASSYSRYEQYF
TRBV6-2/TRBV6-3,TRBJ1-1,14,few,.,TGTGCCAGCACGACCGGGACAAAAAACACTGAAGCTTTCTTT,CASTTGTKNTEAFF
TRBV20-1,TRBJ1-2,14,few,.,TGCAGTGCTCCCCCCCCGGGTACCCGCTATGGCTACACCTTC,CSAPPPGTRYGYTF
TRBV10-2,TRBJ2-3,14,.,.,TGCGCCAGCAGCCGGGACATGAGGACAGATACGCAGTATTTT,CASSRDMRTDTQYF
TRBV9,TRBJ2-2,17,many,TRBD1,TGTGCCAGCAGCCTCTCCGGGACAGGGGGTATGACCGGGGAGCTGTTTTTT,CASSLSGTGGMTGELFF
TRBV5-1,TRBJ1-1,13,few,.,TGCGCCAGCAGCAGGGCACAGAACACTGAAGCTTTCTTT,CASSRAQNTEAFF
TRBV28,TRBJ1-5,16,many,TRBD1,TGTGCCAGCAGTCCTGGGACAGGGGGCTCGAATCAGCCCCAGCATTTT,CASSPGTGGSNQPQHF
TRBV27,TRBJ2-4,15,many,.,TGTGCCAGCAAACAAATCAGGGACGCCGGGAACATTCAGTACTTC,CASKQIRDAGNIQYF
TRBV6-2/TRBV6-3,TRBJ1-2,13,.,.,TGTGCCAGCAGTTACGCTTTGAGAGATGGCTACACCTTC,CASSYALRDGYTF
TRBV20-1,TRBJ2-3,12,.,.,TGCAGTGCCTCGGACTATACCGATACGCAGTATTTT,CSASDYTDTQYF
TRBV12-3/TRBV12-4,TRBJ2-1,16,many,TRBD2,TGTGCCAGCAGTTTAGAGGTTTTTAGCGGGAGGAATGAGCAGTTCTTC,CASSLEVFSGRNEQFF
TRBV11-2,TRBJ2-1,15,.,TRBD2,TGTGCCAGCAGTATAGAGTGGACTAGCGGCAATGAGCAGTTCTTC,CASSIEWTSGNEQFF
TRBV12-5,TRBJ1-1,16,few,.,TGTGCTAGTGGTTTGGTACGTTTAGGGAGGTCCACTGAAGCTTTCTTT,CASGLVRLGRSTEAFF
TRBV27,TRBJ2-7,15,few,.,TGTGCCAGCAGTTTTTACAGGGAACTCTCCTACGAGCAGTACTTC,CASSFYRELSYEQYF
TRBV6-5,TRBJ2-7,15,.,.,.,CASSSSPRGLLEQYF
TRBV7-2,TRBJ2-3,16,many,.,TGTGCCAGCAGCCTGAAAGGGGGGGGACCTATGGGTACGCAGTATTTT,CASSLKGGGPMGTQYF
TRBV6-5,TRBJ1-2,15,few,.,TGTGCCAGCAGTTACCAGACGAGGGGAGGCTATGGCTACACCTTC,CASSYQTRGGYGYTF
TRBV30,TRBJ2-7,14,few,TRBD1,TGTGCCTGGAGTACAGGACAGGGAACCTACGAGCAGTACTTC,CAWSTGQGTYEQYF
TRBV27,TRBJ1-6,14,many,.,TGTGCCAGCAGTCAGGGTTCGTCTAATTCACCCCTCCACTTT,CASSQGSSNSPLHF
TRBV10-3,TRBJ2-5,14,.,.,TGTGCCATCAGTAAGGGGGGCGGACAAGAGACCCAGTACTTC,CAISKGGGQETQYF
TRBV30,TRBJ1-2,14,many,.,TGTGCCTGGGCGGGTATCGGTACTAACTATGGCTACACCTTC,CAWAGIGTNYGYTF